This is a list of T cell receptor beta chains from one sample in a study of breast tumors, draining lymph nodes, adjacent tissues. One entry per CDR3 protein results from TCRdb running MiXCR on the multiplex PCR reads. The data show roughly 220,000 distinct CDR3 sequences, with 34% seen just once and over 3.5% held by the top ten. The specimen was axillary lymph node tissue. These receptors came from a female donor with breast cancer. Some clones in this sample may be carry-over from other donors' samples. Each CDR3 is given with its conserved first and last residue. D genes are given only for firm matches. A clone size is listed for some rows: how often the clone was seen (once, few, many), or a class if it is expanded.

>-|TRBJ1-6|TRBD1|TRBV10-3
CAISAGQGDSPLHF
TGTGCCATCAGCGCGGGACAGGGGGATTCACCCCTCCACTTT
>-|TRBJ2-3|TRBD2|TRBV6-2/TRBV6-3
CASTPRLAGDTQYF
TGTGCCAGCACCCCTCGACTAGCGGGAGATACGCAGTATTTT
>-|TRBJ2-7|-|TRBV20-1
CSASPGLSSSEQYF
TGCAGTGCTAGTCCGGGCCTTAGCTCCTCCGAGCAGTACTTC
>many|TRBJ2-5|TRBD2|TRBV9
CARVTSGVLQETQYF
TGTGCCAGGGTGACTAGCGGGGTACTCCAAGAGACCCAGTACTTC
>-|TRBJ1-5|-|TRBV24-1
CATSARTTNQPQHF
TGTGCCACCAGTGCTAGGACAACCAATCAGCCCCAGCATTTT
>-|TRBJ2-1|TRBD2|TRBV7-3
CASSLVKTSGRVYEQFF
TGTGCCAGCAGCTTAGTCAAGACTAGCGGGAGGGTTTATGAGCAGTTCTTC
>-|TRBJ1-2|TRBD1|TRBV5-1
CASSWVGDRASNYGYTF
TGCGCCAGCAGCTGGGTCGGGGACAGGGCTTCTAACTATGGCTACACCTTC
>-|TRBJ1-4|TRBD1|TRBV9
CASSDGTGGIEKLFF
TGTGCCAGCAGCGACGGGACAGGGGGGATTGAAAAACTGTTTTTT
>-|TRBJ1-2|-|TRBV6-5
CASLGDLWQSRDYGYTF
TGTGCCAGCTTAGGAGATCTGTGGCAATCGAGGGACTATGGCTACACCTTC
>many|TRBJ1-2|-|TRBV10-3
CAISESQGGGGYTF
TGTGCCATCAGTGAGTCACAAGGCGGCGGTGGCTACACCTTC
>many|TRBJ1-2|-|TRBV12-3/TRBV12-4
CASSNRDGYTF
TGTGCCAGCAGCAACAGGGATGGCTACACCTTC
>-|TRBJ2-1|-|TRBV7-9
CASRIVNSSMDTVNEQFF
TGTGCCAGCAGAATAGTCAATAGCAGTATGGACACGGTCAATGAGCAGTTCTTC
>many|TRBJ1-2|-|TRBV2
CASRPGKTANNNYGYTF
TGTGCCAGCAGACCCGGGAAGACAGCGAATAATAACTATGGCTACACCTTC
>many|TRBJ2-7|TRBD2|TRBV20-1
CSASSLLAGYEQYF
TGCAGTGCTAGCTCTTTACTAGCGGGCTACGAGCAGTACTTC
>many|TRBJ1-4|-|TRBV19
CASSIARLGEKLFF
TGTGCCAGTAGTATAGCACGGCTCGGGGAAAAACTGTTTTTT
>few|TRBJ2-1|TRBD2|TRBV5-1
CASSPKLAGGNNEQFF
TGCGCCAGCAGCCCGAAACTAGCGGGGGGCAACAATGAGCAGTTCTTC
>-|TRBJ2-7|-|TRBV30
CAWSAGRVYEQYF
TGTGCCTGGAGTGCAGGCAGGGTGTACGAGCAGTACTTC
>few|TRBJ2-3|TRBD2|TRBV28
CASSGEVTDTQYF
TGTGCAAGCAGCGGGGAAGTTACAGATACGCAGTATTTT
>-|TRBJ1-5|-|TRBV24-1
CATSDASGVWAQHF
TGTGCCACCAGTGACGCATCGGGGGTGTGGGCCCAGCATTTT
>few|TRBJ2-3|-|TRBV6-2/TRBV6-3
CASTRVGPSTDTQYF
TGTGCCAGCACCCGAGTGGGCCCTAGCACAGATACGCAGTATTTT
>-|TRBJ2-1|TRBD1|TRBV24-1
CAASSSGGYEQFF
TGTGCCGCCAGCAGTTCAGGGGGCTATGAGCAGTTCTTC
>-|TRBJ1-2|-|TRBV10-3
CAISAPTDVYGYTF
TGTGCCATCAGTGCCCCGACAGACGTCTATGGCTACACCTTC
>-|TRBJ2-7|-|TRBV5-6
CASSYDRSSYEQYF
TGTGCCAGCAGCTACGACAGGAGCTCCTACGAGCAGTACTTC
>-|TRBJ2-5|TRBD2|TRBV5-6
CASSFPNRLAQQETQYF
TGTGCCAGCAGCTTCCCCAACAGACTAGCGCAACAAGAGACCCAGTACTTC
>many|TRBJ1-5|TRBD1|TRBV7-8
CASSGRTGDGSQPQHF
TGTGCCAGCAGCGGACGGACAGGGGACGGCTCTCAGCCCCAGCATTTT
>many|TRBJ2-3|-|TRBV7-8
CASSQRLSGTDTQYF
TGTGCCAGCAGCCAAAGGCTCAGCGGCACAGATACGCAGTATTTT
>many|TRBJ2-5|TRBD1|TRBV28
CASSRRGQETQYF
TGTGCCAGCAGCCGCAGGGGGCAAGAGACCCAGTACTTC
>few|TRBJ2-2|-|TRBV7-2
CASSARALGGTGELFF
TGTGCCAGCAGCGCCCGGGCCCTAGGGGGCACCGGGGAGCTGTTTTTT
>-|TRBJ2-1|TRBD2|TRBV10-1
CASSEFSGSREQFF
TGCGCCAGCAGTGAGTTTAGCGGGAGTAGAGAGCAGTTCTTC
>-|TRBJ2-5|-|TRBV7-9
CASSRTNQETQYF
TGTGCCAGCAGCAGGACTAACCAAGAGACCCAGTACTTC
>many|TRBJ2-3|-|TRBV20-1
CSASGTPGPTDTQYF
TGCAGTGCTTCCGGGACGCCAGGACCCACAGATACGCAGTATTTT
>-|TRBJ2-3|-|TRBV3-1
CASSPLAVSSTDTQYF
TGTGCCAGCAGCCCCTTAGCGGTTTCTAGCACAGATACGCAGTATTTT
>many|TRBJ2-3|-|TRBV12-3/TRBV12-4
CASSLSASTDTQYF
TGTGCCAGCAGTTTATCGGCCTCCACAGATACGCAGTATTTT
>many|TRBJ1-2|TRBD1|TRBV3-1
CASSQHTGGGYTF
TGTGCCAGCAGCCAACATACAGGGGGTGGCTACACCTTC
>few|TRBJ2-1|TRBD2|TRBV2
CASSEDSAGVREQFF
TGTGCCAGCAGCGAAGATTCCGCGGGGGTGCGTGAGCAGTTCTTC
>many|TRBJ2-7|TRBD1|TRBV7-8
CASSGQGALNPEQYF
TGTGCCAGCAGCGGGCAGGGGGCACTGAACCCCGAGCAGTACTTC
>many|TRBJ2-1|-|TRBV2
CASSLQGSSYNEQFF
TGTGCCAGCAGTCTACAGGGCAGCTCCTACAATGAGCAGTTCTTC
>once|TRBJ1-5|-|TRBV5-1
CASSPTGADQPQHF
TGCGCCAGCAGCCCGACGGGGGCGGACCAGCCCCAGCATTTT
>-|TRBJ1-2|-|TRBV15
CATSSYRGGGKGYTF
TGTGCCACCAGCAGCTACCGAGGCGGGGGGAAAGGCTACACCTTC
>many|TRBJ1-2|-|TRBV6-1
CASSEGQDIPGYTF
TGTGCCAGCAGTGAAGGGCAGGATATCCCTGGCTACACCTTC
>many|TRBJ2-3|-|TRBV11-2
CASRPGTEISTDTQYF
TGTGCCAGCCGCCCGGGGACCGAAATCAGCACAGATACGCAGTATTTT
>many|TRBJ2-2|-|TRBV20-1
CSARDPARWAGELFF
TGCAGTGCTAGAGATCCGGCTAGATGGGCCGGGGAGCTGTTTTTT
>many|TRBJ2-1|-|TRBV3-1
CASSHGTLYNEQFF
TGTGCCAGCAGCCACGGGACGTTATACAATGAGCAGTTCTTC
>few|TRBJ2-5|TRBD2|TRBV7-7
CASSLGPPTSAYQETQYF
TGTGCTAGCAGCTTAGGCCCCCCGACTAGCGCGTACCAAGAGACCCAGTACTTC
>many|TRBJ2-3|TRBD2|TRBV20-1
CSARERGITDTQYF
TGCAGTGCTAGAGAGCGGGGGATCACAGATACGCAGTATTTT
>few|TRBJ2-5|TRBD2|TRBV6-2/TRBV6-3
CASRSSGRAETQYF
TGTGCCAGCAGAAGTAGCGGGAGGGCAGAGACCCAGTACTTC
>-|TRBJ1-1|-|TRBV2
CASSWGRESEAFF
TGTGCCAGCAGCTGGGGGAGGGAGTCTGAAGCTTTCTTT
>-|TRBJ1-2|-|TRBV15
CATSRDGWNYGYTF
TGTGCCACCAGCAGAGACGGTTGGAACTATGGCTACACCTTC
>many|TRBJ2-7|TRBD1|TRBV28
CASSIYRGGHEQYF
TGTGCCAGCAGTATCTACAGGGGCGGGCACGAGCAGTACTTC